This entry lists 2 T cell receptor beta chains sequenced from one sample in a study of T cells in tuberculosis. Some clones are missing from TCRdb's copy, which holds only in-frame ones; the method was immunoSEQ multiplex PCR. The table has around 29,000 clones, 90% to 95% seen once. Sequencing input: PBMCs. The origin of the receptors is a donor aged 10 to 29 with latent tuberculosis or without tuberculosis infection.

The chain combines TRBV5-6 with TRBJ2-7; D is unclear. Germline V gene lookup returns CDR1 SGHDT and CDR2 YYEEEE. Trimming pared 0 bases from V and 2 bases from J, leaving 9 bases between. This CDR3 is built from 14 residues. The CDR3 region has the DNA TGTGCCAGCAGCTTGGGGGTCGGAGCCTACGAGCAGTACTTC. As protein: CASSLGVGAYEQYF.

V usage is TRBV27 and J usage is TRBJ1-3; D gene unclear. V dropped 1 base and J dropped 0 bases, with 4 bases sitting between them. Germline CDR1 reads MNHEY; CDR2 reads SMNVEV (reference sequence). The CDR3 runs to 14 residues. CDR3: CASSLYSSGNTIYF. CDR3 DNA: TGTGCCAGCAGTTTATACAGCTCTGGAAACACCATATATTTT.